Listed below are T cell receptor beta chains from one sample, sequenced in a study of siplizumab effects on memory and regulatory T cells. Here immunoSEQ multiplex PCR was the method, and the copy in TCRdb shows in-frame clones only, minus some. The repertoire includes 70,000 to 90,000 clones, about 92% of them detected once, and over 4% sits in the top ten. The material sequenced was CD8+ T cells sorted from blood. The receptors shown here come from a human donor in good health. Each CDR3 is given with its conserved first and last residue. Fields, in order: D gene, J gene, V gene, clone size, CDR3 protein, CDR3 DNA. The D gene is left open where the match is weak. A row's size may be missing; if present it is once, few, many or a size class.

d_gene: .
j_gene: TRBJ2-3
v_gene: TRBV10-1
abundance: .
CDR3aa: CASSEGGTSTDTQYF
CDR3nt: TGCGCCAGCAGTGAAGGGGGGACTAGCACAGATACGCAGTATTTT

d_gene: .
j_gene: TRBJ2-6
v_gene: TRBV21-1
abundance: once
CDR3aa: CASLKRGGSGANVLTF
CDR3nt: TGTGCCAGCCTGAAAAGGGGCGGCTCTGGGGCCAACGTCCTGACTTTC

d_gene: .
j_gene: TRBJ1-2
v_gene: TRBV25-1
abundance: .
CDR3aa: CARSEGGGLGGYTF
CDR3nt: TGTGCCCGCAGTGAAGGGGGGGGATTAGGTGGCTACACCTTC

d_gene: TRBD1
j_gene: TRBJ2-5
v_gene: TRBV27
abundance: .
CDR3aa: CASSLGTGGAETQYF
CDR3nt: TGTGCCAGCAGTTTAGGGACAGGGGGCGCAGAGACCCAGTACTTC

d_gene: .
j_gene: TRBJ2-7
v_gene: TRBV7-6
abundance: .
CDR3aa: CASSLGGGSNEQYF
CDR3nt: TGTGCCAGCAGCTTAGGTGGGGGGTCGAACGAGCAGTACTTC

d_gene: TRBD2
j_gene: TRBJ2-6
v_gene: TRBV30
abundance: few
CDR3aa: CAWGEGSGANVLTF
CDR3nt: TGTGCCTGGGGGGAGGGGTCTGGGGCCAACGTCCTGACTTTC

d_gene: .
j_gene: TRBJ2-7
v_gene: TRBV19
abundance: .
CDR3aa: CASRAAGAGGYEQYF
CDR3nt: TGTGCCAGTAGAGCCGCAGGGGCCGGAGGATACGAGCAGTACTTC

d_gene: .
j_gene: TRBJ2-7
v_gene: TRBV30
abundance: .
CDR3aa: CAWSQGGPYEQYF
CDR3nt: TGTGCCTGGAGTCAGGGGGGCCCCTACGAGCAGTACTTC

d_gene: .
j_gene: TRBJ2-2
v_gene: TRBV14
abundance: once
CDR3aa: CASSHSQPNTGELFF
CDR3nt: TGTGCCAGCAGCCATTCCCAGCCGAACACCGGGGAGCTGTTTTTT

d_gene: .
j_gene: TRBJ2-5
v_gene: TRBV6-1
abundance: .
CDR3aa: CASSEFWGQETQYF
CDR3nt: TGTGCCAGCAGTGAATTTTGGGGGCAAGAGACCCAGTACTTC

d_gene: .
j_gene: TRBJ1-5
v_gene: TRBV29-1
abundance: .
CDR3aa: CSHALIGSNGYQPQHF
CDR3nt: TGCAGTCACGCCTTGATTGGGTCAAACGGGTATCAGCCCCAGCATTTT

d_gene: .
j_gene: TRBJ1-1
v_gene: TRBV7-6
abundance: .
CDR3aa: CASRSGAGMNTEAFF
CDR3nt: TGTGCCAGCAGGTCAGGGGCTGGGATGAACACTGAAGCTTTCTTT

d_gene: .
j_gene: TRBJ2-5
v_gene: TRBV5-1
abundance: .
CDR3aa: CASSVGDMEETQYF
CDR3nt: TGCGCCAGCAGTGTCGGAGATATGGAAGAGACCCAGTACTTC

d_gene: TRBD1
j_gene: TRBJ1-3
v_gene: TRBV29-1
abundance: .
CDR3aa: CSGRTGGADTIYF
CDR3nt: TGCAGCGGCCGGACAGGGGGCGCGGACACCATATATTTT

d_gene: .
j_gene: TRBJ2-4
v_gene: TRBV23-1
abundance: .
CDR3aa: CASSLSWGAGKNIQYF
CDR3nt: TGCGCCAGCAGTCTTTCATGGGGGGCCGGCAAAAACATTCAGTACTTC

d_gene: .
j_gene: TRBJ1-6
v_gene: TRBV7-9
abundance: .
CDR3aa: CASSDTRQAFGLNSPLHF
CDR3nt: TGTGCCAGCAGCGACACACGACAGGCCTTCGGACTAAATTCACCCCTCCACTTT

d_gene: .
j_gene: TRBJ2-7
v_gene: TRBV25-1
abundance: .
CDR3aa: CASSESTQGWGEQYF
CDR3nt: TGTGCCAGCAGTGAATCGACCCAGGGATGGGGCGAGCAGTACTTC

d_gene: .
j_gene: TRBJ2-7
v_gene: TRBV5-4
abundance: .
CDR3aa: CASSDRTSGEQYF
CDR3nt: TGTGCCAGCAGCGACAGGACGTCCGGGGAGCAGTACTTC

d_gene: .
j_gene: TRBJ2-1
v_gene: TRBV27
abundance: .
CDR3aa: CASRLSSYNEQFF
CDR3nt: TGTGCCAGCAGACTCAGCTCCTACAATGAGCAGTTCTTC

d_gene: .
j_gene: TRBJ2-7
v_gene: TRBV9
abundance: .
CDR3aa: CASSVGVGEQYF
CDR3nt: TGTGCCAGCAGCGTAGGTGTGGGCGAGCAGTACTTC

d_gene: .
j_gene: TRBJ1-2
v_gene: TRBV19
abundance: .
CDR3aa: CASSGDGSLKGYTF
CDR3nt: TGTGCCAGTAGTGGGGACGGCAGTCTAAAGGGCTACACCTTC

d_gene: TRBD1
j_gene: TRBJ1-5
v_gene: TRBV15
abundance: .
CDR3aa: CATSAGQSNQPQHF
CDR3nt: TGTGCCACCAGCGCGGGACAGAGCAATCAGCCCCAGCATTTT

d_gene: .
j_gene: TRBJ2-7
v_gene: TRBV10-3
abundance: .
CDR3aa: CAITDGKVEQYF
CDR3nt: TGTGCCATCACTGACGGGAAGGTCGAGCAGTACTTC

d_gene: .
j_gene: TRBJ2-1
v_gene: TRBV6-4
abundance: once
CDR3aa: CASSDRAGSYNEQFF
CDR3nt: TGTGCCAGCAGTGATCGGGCGGGGAGTTACAATGAGCAGTTCTTC

d_gene: TRBD2
j_gene: TRBJ2-7
v_gene: TRBV28
abundance: .
CDR3aa: CASRPPGLAGGLGEQYF
CDR3nt: TGTGCCAGCAGGCCTCCGGGACTAGCGGGGGGCCTGGGGGAGCAGTACTTC

d_gene: .
j_gene: TRBJ2-1
v_gene: TRBV27
abundance: .
CDR3aa: CASSLPSLGGEQFF
CDR3nt: TGTGCCAGCAGTTTACCCAGTCTAGGGGGTGAGCAGTTCTTC

d_gene: .
j_gene: TRBJ1-2
v_gene: TRBV30
abundance: .
CDR3aa: CSYGGDYGYTF
CDR3nt: TGTTCCTACGGGGGAGACTATGGCTACACCTTC

d_gene: .
j_gene: TRBJ1-5
v_gene: TRBV5-6
abundance: .
CDR3aa: CASSLGGAGPQHF
CDR3nt: TGTGCCAGCAGCTTAGGGGGGGCAGGGCCCCAGCATTTT

d_gene: TRBD2
j_gene: TRBJ2-5
v_gene: TRBV6-1
abundance: .
CDR3aa: CASSETSGVQETQYF
CDR3nt: TGTGCCAGCAGTGAGACTAGCGGGGTTCAAGAGACCCAGTACTTC

d_gene: TRBD1
j_gene: TRBJ2-7
v_gene: TRBV18
abundance: .
CDR3aa: CASASGTGIDEQYF
CDR3nt: TGTGCCAGCGCCTCCGGGACAGGGATTGACGAGCAGTACTTC

d_gene: .
j_gene: TRBJ2-2
v_gene: TRBV29-1
abundance: .
CDR3aa: CSVVAGGELFF
CDR3nt: TGCAGCGTTGTGGCCGGCGGGGAGCTGTTTTTT

d_gene: .
j_gene: TRBJ2-2
v_gene: TRBV7-3
abundance: .
CDR3aa: CASSSGPNTGELFF
CDR3nt: TGTGCCAGCAGCTCTGGGCCCAACACCGGGGAGCTGTTTTTT

d_gene: .
j_gene: TRBJ1-1
v_gene: TRBV7-9
abundance: .
CDR3aa: CASSLNSNTEAFF
CDR3nt: TGTGCCAGCAGCTTAAATAGTAACACTGAAGCTTTCTTT

d_gene: TRBD1
j_gene: TRBJ2-7
v_gene: TRBV5-4
abundance: .
CDR3aa: CASSLQGAREQYF
CDR3nt: TGTGCCAGCAGCTTACAGGGGGCGCGGGAGCAGTACTTC

d_gene: .
j_gene: TRBJ2-3
v_gene: TRBV11-2
abundance: .
CDR3aa: CASSRTDTQYF
CDR3nt: TGTGCCAGCAGCCGGACAGATACGCAGTATTTT

d_gene: TRBD1
j_gene: TRBJ2-2
v_gene: TRBV27
abundance: once
CDR3aa: CASYTQGAAGELFF
CDR3nt: TGTGCCAGTTACACTCAGGGGGCGGCCGGGGAGCTGTTTTTT

d_gene: .
j_gene: TRBJ2-7
v_gene: TRBV2
abundance: .
CDR3aa: CASSEALKGYEQYF
CDR3nt: TGTGCCAGCAGTGAAGCGCTTAAGGGCTACGAGCAGTACTTC

d_gene: .
j_gene: TRBJ2-7
v_gene: TRBV5-4
abundance: .
CDR3aa: CASREEEQGYEQYF
CDR3nt: TGTGCCAGCAGAGAAGAAGAACAGGGCTACGAGCAGTACTTC

d_gene: .
j_gene: TRBJ2-7
v_gene: TRBV9
abundance: .
CDR3aa: CASSVTGGASSYEQYF
CDR3nt: TGTGCCAGCAGCGTAACAGGCGGGGCAAGCTCCTACGAGCAGTACTTC

d_gene: .
j_gene: TRBJ2-2
v_gene: TRBV9
abundance: .
CDR3aa: CASSPGTGELFF
CDR3nt: TGTGCCAGCAGCCCCGGGACCGGGGAGCTGTTTTTT

d_gene: .
j_gene: TRBJ1-2
v_gene: TRBV7-6
abundance: .
CDR3aa: CASSFSTASANGYTF
CDR3nt: TGTGCCAGCAGCTTCAGTACAGCTTCCGCTAATGGCTACACCTTC

d_gene: .
j_gene: TRBJ2-5
v_gene: TRBV6-5
abundance: once
CDR3aa: CASSYTSGGRETQYF
CDR3nt: TGTGCCAGCAGTTACACCTCGGGGGGCCGAGAGACCCAGTACTTC

d_gene: TRBD2
j_gene: TRBJ2-3
v_gene: TRBV27
abundance: .
CDR3aa: CASSLTTSGGAFSRADTQYF
CDR3nt: TGTGCCAGCAGTTTGACGACTAGCGGGGGGGCATTTTCCCGAGCAGATACGCAGTATTTT

d_gene: TRBD1
j_gene: TRBJ1-1
v_gene: TRBV5-4
abundance: once
CDR3aa: CASSLSPTGMGTEAFF
CDR3nt: TGTGCCAGCAGCTTAAGCCCGACAGGGATGGGCACTGAAGCTTTCTTT

d_gene: TRBD1
j_gene: TRBJ1-2
v_gene: TRBV5-8
abundance: .
CDR3aa: CASSPGQGAYGYTF
CDR3nt: TGTGCCAGCAGCCCGGGACAGGGGGCTTATGGCTACACCTTC

d_gene: .
j_gene: TRBJ2-1
v_gene: TRBV2
abundance: .
CDR3aa: CASSEGLYNEQFF
CDR3nt: TGTGCCAGCAGTGAAGGTCTTTACAATGAGCAGTTCTTC

d_gene: .
j_gene: TRBJ1-4
v_gene: TRBV5-6
abundance: .
CDR3aa: CASSLSTRATNEKLFF
CDR3nt: TGTGCCAGCAGCCTGTCAACGCGTGCAACTAATGAAAAACTGTTTTTT

d_gene: .
j_gene: TRBJ1-1
v_gene: TRBV4-2
abundance: .
CDR3aa: CASSQSGGITEAFF
CDR3nt: TGTGCCAGCAGCCAGTCGGGGGGAATAACTGAAGCTTTCTTT

d_gene: .
j_gene: TRBJ2-7
v_gene: TRBV11-2
abundance: .
CDR3aa: CASSLTGLIYEQYF
CDR3nt: TGTGCCAGCAGCTTAACGGGGCTAATATACGAGCAGTACTTC

d_gene: TRBD2
j_gene: TRBJ2-7
v_gene: TRBV27
abundance: .
CDR3aa: CASSLTSGGAFGEQYF
CDR3nt: TGTGCCAGCAGTTTAACTAGCGGGGGGGCTTTTGGTGAGCAGTACTTC

d_gene: .
j_gene: TRBJ2-3
v_gene: TRBV7-9
abundance: .
CDR3aa: CASRRETNTDTQYF
CDR3nt: TGTGCCAGCAGGAGGGAGACTAACACAGATACGCAGTATTTT

d_gene: TRBD1
j_gene: TRBJ2-7
v_gene: TRBV28
abundance: .
CDR3aa: CASSPGDSSYEQYF
CDR3nt: TGTGCCAGCAGCCCAGGGGACAGCTCCTACGAGCAGTACTTC

d_gene: TRBD2
j_gene: TRBJ2-1
v_gene: TRBV5-1
abundance: .
CDR3aa: CASSLAGGGATNEQFF
CDR3nt: TGCGCCAGCAGCTTGGCAGGCGGGGGGGCAACGAATGAGCAGTTCTTC

d_gene: TRBD2
j_gene: TRBJ2-6
v_gene: TRBV7-9
abundance: .
CDR3aa: CASSSFGGSSGANVLTF
CDR3nt: TGTGCCAGCAGCTCCTTCGGGGGGAGCTCTGGGGCCAACGTCCTGACTTTC

d_gene: .
j_gene: TRBJ1-1
v_gene: TRBV6-5
abundance: .
CDR3aa: CASSYGGGGREAFF
CDR3nt: TGTGCCAGCAGTTACGGGGGTGGGGGCAGAGAAGCTTTCTTT

d_gene: TRBD1
j_gene: TRBJ2-7
v_gene: TRBV5-1
abundance: .
CDR3aa: CASSGPGTGLNEQYF
CDR3nt: TGCGCCAGCAGCGGCCCCGGGACAGGGTTAAACGAGCAGTACTTC

d_gene: TRBD1
j_gene: TRBJ1-1
v_gene: TRBV19
abundance: .
CDR3aa: CASSTTGGRNTEAFF
CDR3nt: TGTGCCAGTAGTACCACAGGGGGACGGAACACTGAAGCTTTCTTT

d_gene: TRBD2
j_gene: TRBJ2-3
v_gene: TRBV6-6
abundance: .
CDR3aa: CASSSHVGGLTDTQYF
CDR3nt: TGTGCCAGCAGTTCTCATGTCGGGGGGTTAACAGATACGCAGTATTTT